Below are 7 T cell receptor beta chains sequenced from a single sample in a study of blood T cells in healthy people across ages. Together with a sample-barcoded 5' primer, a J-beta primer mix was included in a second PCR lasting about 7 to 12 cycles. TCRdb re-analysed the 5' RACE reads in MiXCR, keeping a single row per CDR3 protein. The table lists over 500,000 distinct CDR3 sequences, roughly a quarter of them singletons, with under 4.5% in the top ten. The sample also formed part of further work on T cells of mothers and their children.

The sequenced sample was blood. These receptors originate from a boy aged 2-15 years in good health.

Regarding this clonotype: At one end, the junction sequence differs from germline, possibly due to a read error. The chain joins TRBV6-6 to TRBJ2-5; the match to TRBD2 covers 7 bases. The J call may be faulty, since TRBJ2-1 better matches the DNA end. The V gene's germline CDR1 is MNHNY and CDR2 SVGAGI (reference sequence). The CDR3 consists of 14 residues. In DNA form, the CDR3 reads TGTGCCAGCAGTTACTCAGGGGACTACCATGAGCAGTTCTTC. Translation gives CASSYSGDYHEQFF.

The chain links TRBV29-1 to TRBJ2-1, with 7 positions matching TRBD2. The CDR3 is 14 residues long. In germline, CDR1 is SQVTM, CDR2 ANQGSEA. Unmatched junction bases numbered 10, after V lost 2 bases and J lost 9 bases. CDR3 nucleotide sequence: TGCAGCGTTGAACGCCCTAGCGGCACGTTTGAGCAGTTCTTC. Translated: CSVERPSGTFEQFF.

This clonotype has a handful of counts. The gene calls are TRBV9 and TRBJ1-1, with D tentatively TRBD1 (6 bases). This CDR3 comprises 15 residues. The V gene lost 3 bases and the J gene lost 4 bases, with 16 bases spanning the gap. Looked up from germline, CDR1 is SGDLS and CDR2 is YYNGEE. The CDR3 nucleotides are TGTGCCAGCAGCGGAACAGGGATCAGGGGCACTGAAGCTTTCTTT. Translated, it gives CASSGTGIRGTEAFF.

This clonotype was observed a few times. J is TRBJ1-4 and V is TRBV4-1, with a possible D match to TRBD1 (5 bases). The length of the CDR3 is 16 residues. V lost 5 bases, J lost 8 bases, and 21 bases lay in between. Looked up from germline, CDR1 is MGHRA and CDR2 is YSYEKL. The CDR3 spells CASSAVEGGAREKLFF. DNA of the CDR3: TGCGCCAGCAGCGCCGTAGAGGGAGGGGCGAGAGAAAAACTGTTTTTT.

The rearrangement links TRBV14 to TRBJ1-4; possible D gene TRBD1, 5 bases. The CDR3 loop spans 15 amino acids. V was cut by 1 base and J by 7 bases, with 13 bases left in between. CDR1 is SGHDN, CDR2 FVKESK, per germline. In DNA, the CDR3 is TGTGCCAGCAGCCAAGGAGGCAGGGCTGGTGAAAAACTGTTTTTT. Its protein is CASSQGGRAGEKLFF. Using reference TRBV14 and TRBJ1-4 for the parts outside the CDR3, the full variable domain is EAGVTQFPSHSVIEKGQTVTLRCDPISGHDNLYWYRRVMGKEIKFLLHFVKESKQDESGMPNNRFLAERTGGTYSTLKVQPAELEDSGVYFCASSQGGRAGEKLFFGSGTQLSVL.

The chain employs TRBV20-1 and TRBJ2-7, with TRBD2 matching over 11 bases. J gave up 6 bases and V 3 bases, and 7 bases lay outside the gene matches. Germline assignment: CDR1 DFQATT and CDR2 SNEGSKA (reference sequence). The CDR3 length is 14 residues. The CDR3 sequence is CSARELAGVAEQYF. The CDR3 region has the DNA TGCAGTGCTAGGGAACTAGCGGGAGTAGCCGAGCAGTACTTC.

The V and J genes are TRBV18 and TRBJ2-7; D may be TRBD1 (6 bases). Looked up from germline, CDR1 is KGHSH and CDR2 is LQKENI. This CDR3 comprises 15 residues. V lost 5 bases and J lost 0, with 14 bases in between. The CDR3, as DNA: TGTGCCAGCTCAGAAAGACAGGTCCTCTCCTACGAGCAGTACTTC. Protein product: CASSERQVLSYEQYF.